One and the same sample provided the 14 T cell receptor beta chains below, sequenced in a study of radiotherapy plus CTLA-4 blockade in lung cancer. The data were produced by immunoSEQ multiplex PCR, yet TCRdb's version contains in-frame clones alone and is incomplete. This table has 51,000 or so clones, about 88% appearing once. The sample here was peripheral blood, taken from a patient treated with radiotherapy plus ipilimumab. These TCRs come from a human donor with non-small cell lung cancer whose response to radiotherapy plus ipilimumab could not be evaluated.

The rearrangement joins TRBV5-5 to TRBJ1-1, with D tentatively TRBD1 (6 bases). The CDR3 totals 14 residues. The germline gives CDR1 SGHKS, CDR2 YYEKEE (reference sequence). The germline V and J ends were trimmed by 2 bases and 8 bases, with 16 bases remaining between them. Written as DNA, the CDR3 is TGTGCCAGCAGCTTTTTTTACAAGACAGGAGAAGCTTTCTTT. Its protein product is CASSFFYKTGEAFF.

This chain connects TRBV12-5 to TRBJ1-2, with a weak D call TRBD1 (5 bases). V gave up 3 bases and J gave up 3 bases, with 11 bases separating them. The CDR3 consists of 14 residues. Germline CDR1 and CDR2: LGHNT and FRNRAP. The CDR3 region has the DNA TGTGCTAGTGGTTTAGGAGGGGTGGACTATGGCTACACCTTC. Its protein is CASGLGGVDYGYTF.

V and J are TRBV7-2 and TRBJ1-2; maybe TRBD1 (5 bases). Trimming removed 0 bases at V and 7 bases at J, with 15 bases between. The CDR3 runs to 15 residues. CDR1 and CDR2 (germline): SGHTA, FQGNSA. CDR3 nucleotides: TGTGCCAGCAGCTTAGCGGCCTCCCCGGGGGGTGGCTACACCTTC. This encodes CASSLAASPGGGYTF. Combining the CDR3 with reference TRBV7-2 and TRBJ1-2 gives the whole variable domain GAGVSQSPSNKVTEKGKDVELRCDPISGHTALYWYRQSLGQGLEFLIYFQGNSAPDKSGLPSDRFSAERTGGSVSTLTIQRTQQEDSAVYLCASSLAASPGGGYTFGSGTRLTVV.

J is TRBJ1-1 and V is TRBV5-1; D may be TRBD1 (5 bases). There are 15 residues in the CDR3. Germline V gene data show CDR1 as SGHRS and CDR2 as YFSETQ. V lost 2 bases and J lost 4, with 15 bases in between. In DNA, the CDR3 is TGCGCCAGCAGCTTACAGGATCCCGGTCGCACTGAAGCTTTCTTT. Residues: CASSLQDPGRTEAFF.

This chain joins TRBV29-1 and TRBJ2-1; D is possibly TRBD1 (6 bases). CDR3 size: 13 residues. Germline assignment: CDR1 SQVTM and CDR2 ANQGSEA. V was cut by 6 bases and J by 8 bases, with 17 bases left in between. CDR3 sequence (DNA): TGCAGCGTCGTATCAGGGGTAGGGGATGAGCAGTTCTTC. Amino acid sequence: CSVVSGVGDEQFF.

The chain recombines TRBV28 with TRBJ2-3; weak D call: TRBD2 (5 bases). Between the trimmed V and J ends, which lost 2 bases and 1 base, there was a span of 13 bases. The germline V gene has CDR1 MDHEN and CDR2 SYDVKM. The CDR3 has 16 amino acids. The chain's CDR3 is CASSLQDWRGTDTQYF. The DNA of the CDR3 is TGTGCCAGCAGTTTACAGGACTGGCGGGGCACAGATACGCAGTATTTT.

The rearrangement joins TRBV7-2 to TRBJ1-4; 11 nucleotides match TRBD1. V gave up 3 bases and J gave up 5 bases; unmatched junction bases: 11. The CDR3 is 18 amino acids. CDR1 and CDR2 from the germline V gene are SGHTA and FQGNSA. The CDR3: CASSLGPAGTGGNEKLFF. As DNA, the CDR3 is TGTGCCAGCAGCTTGGGGCCTGCCGGGACAGGGGGAAATGAAAAACTGTTTTTT.

The V gene is TRBV10-1, the J gene TRBJ2-2; tentative D call: TRBD1 (6 bases). Trimming left V 4 bases short and J 1 base short, with 7 bases between. The V gene's germline CDR1 is WNHNN and CDR2 SYGVQD (reference sequence). The CDR3 runs to 14 residues. In nucleotides, the CDR3 is TGCGCCAGCAGTGCGGGACAGAACACCGGGGAGCTGTTTTTT. Translating gives CASSAGQNTGELFF.

The chain couples TRBV6-5 to TRBJ1-1, with D perhaps TRBD1 (6 bases). V was cut by 5 bases and J by 1 base, with 14 bases left in between. CDR3 length equals 15 residues. Looked up from germline, CDR1 is MNHEY and CDR2 is SVGAGI. DNA of the CDR3: TGTGCCAGCAGTCGAAGGGACATCCGGAACACTGAAGCTTTCTTT. It is translated as CASSRRDIRNTEAFF.

The count of this clone is one. This chain joins TRBV4-3 and TRBJ1-2; the match to TRBD1 covers 9 bases. The trim removed 5 bases at V and 11 bases at J, leaving 6 bases unmatched. Per germline, CDR1 LGHNA and CDR2 YSLEER. This CDR3 is 12 amino acids long. The CDR3 sequence is CASSSTGGRYTF. The CDR3, as DNA: TGCGCCAGCAGCTCTACAGGGGGCAGATACACCTTC.

As concerns this clone: The junction departs from the called germline gene at one end, perhaps through a read error. This sequence joins TRBV2 and TRBJ1-5; TRBD1 matches 7 bases. Germline V gene lookup returns CDR1 SNHLY and CDR2 FYNNEI. The CDR3 covers 14 residues. CDR3 sequence: CASSSGQPNPPQHF. The CDR3 coding sequence is TGTGCCAGCAGCTCGGGACAGCCGAATCCGCCCCAGCATTTT. The whole variable domain, filled in from reference TRBV2 and TRBJ1-5, reads EPEVTQTPSHQVTQMGQEVILRCVPISNHLYFYWYRQILGQKVEFLVSFYNNEISEKSEIFDDQFSVERPDGSNFTLKIRSTKLEDSAMYFCASSSGQPNPPQHFGDGTRLSIL.

This chain connects TRBV6-1 to TRBJ1-1, with a weak D call TRBD1 (6 bases). Deletions cut 1 base from V and 0 bases from J, with 9 bases between. Looked up from germline, CDR1 is MNHNS and CDR2 is SASEGT. There are 15 residues in the CDR3. Written as DNA, the CDR3 is TGTGCCAGCAGTGAAGGTCAGGGGTTGAACACTGAAGCTTTCTTT. Encoded protein: CASSEGQGLNTEAFF.

This chain uses TRBV5-1 with TRBJ2-3; the D gene is possibly TRBD2 (5 bases). Looked up from germline, CDR1 is SGHRS and CDR2 is YFSETQ. V was pared by 2 bases and J by 0 bases, with 13 bases between. This CDR3 has 16 residues. This CDR3 is CASSFTAAPSTDTQYF. The CDR3 bases are TGCGCCAGCAGCTTCACAGCGGCACCTAGCACAGATACGCAGTATTTT.

This chain uses TRBV10-1 with TRBJ2-3; D not resolved. Germline assignment: CDR1 WNHNN and CDR2 SYGVQD (reference sequence). V lost 3 bases to trimming and J lost 1 base, with 11 bases between them. This CDR3 contains 15 residues. For the CDR3, the DNA is TGCGCCAGCAGTGAAGTAGCCTTGGGCACAGATACGCAGTATTTT. It translates to CASSEVALGTDTQYF.